This TCR beta chain was sequenced during a study of blood T cell repertoires in COVID-19. Germline V gene sequence: CDR1 KGHDR, CDR2 SFDVKD. The length of the CDR3 is 11 residues. After removal of 11 bases from V and 6 bases from J, the junction contained 3 bases not matched to a gene. Sequencing used immunoSEQ multiplex PCR; TCRdb keeps in-frame clones, though not all of them. Seen here are about 250,000 clones, 83% observed once, and the top ten hold roughly 5.7%. The rearrangement links TRBV24-1 to TRBJ2-1; 7 bases align to TRBD1. Sequences were obtained from peripheral blood. This TCR derives from an elderly man with acute or convalescent COVID-19. The CDR3 nucleotides read TGTGCCATAAGACAGGGCAATGAGCAGTTCTTC. It translates to CAIRQGNEQFF.